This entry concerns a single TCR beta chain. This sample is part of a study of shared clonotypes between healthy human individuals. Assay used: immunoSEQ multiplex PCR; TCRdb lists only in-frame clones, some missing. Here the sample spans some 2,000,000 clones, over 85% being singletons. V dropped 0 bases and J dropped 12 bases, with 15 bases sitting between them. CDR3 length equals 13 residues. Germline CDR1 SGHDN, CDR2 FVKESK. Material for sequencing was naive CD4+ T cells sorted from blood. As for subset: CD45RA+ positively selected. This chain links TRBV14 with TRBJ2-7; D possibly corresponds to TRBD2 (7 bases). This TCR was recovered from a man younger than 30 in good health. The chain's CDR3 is CASSQDLGGQRYF. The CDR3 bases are TGTGCCAGCAGCCAAGATCTCGGGGGGCAGCGGTACTTC.